These 32 T cell receptor beta chains share one sample of origin, sequenced in a study of CD8 T cells in Susac syndrome. Reverse transcription of roughly 0.5 to 1 ug RNA was carried out with random hexamers. TCRdb reprocessed the immunoSEQ multiplex PCR reads via MiXCR and lists one record per CDR3 protein. The sample yields under 95,000 distinct CDR3 sequences, approximately 95% seen once. Sequences were obtained from CD8+ T cells from PBMCs. The receptors were gathered from a human donor with Susac syndrome.

The chain carries TRBV28 and TRBJ1-5, with D possibly TRBD1 on 5 matching bases. Germline V CDR1 and CDR2: MDHEN, SYDVKM. This CDR3 comprises 14 residues. Trimming cost V 3 bases and J 9 bases, with 15 bases left between them. CDR3 protein: CASSFQTVFWPQHF. The CDR3 coding sequence is TGTGCCAGCAGTTTTCAGACAGTCTTTTGGCCCCAGCATTTT.

This chain joins TRBV5-1 and TRBJ2-1; 7 nucleotides match TRBD2. Germline V lookup: CDR1 SGHRS, CDR2 YFSETQ. The ends lost 4 bases at V and 3 bases at J; junction bases unmatched: 4. The CDR3 has 14 amino acids. DNA of the CDR3: TGCGCCAGCAGCCTAGCGGATTTCTACAATGAGCAGTTCTTC. Protein sequence: CASSLADFYNEQFF.

J is TRBJ2-1 and V is TRBV24-1; D call uncertain. Per the germline V gene, CDR1 is KGHDR and CDR2 is SFDVKD. The CDR3 runs to 11 residues. The germline V and J ends were trimmed by 3 bases and 8 bases, with 4 bases remaining between them. In nucleotides, the CDR3 is TGTGCCACCAGTGATGGGTATGAGCAGTTCTTC. It codes for CATSDGYEQFF.

The chain joins TRBV12-3 or TRBV12-4 to TRBJ2-6; D gene uncertain. V lost 7 bases and J 4 bases, leaving 11 bases between the germline ends. The CDR3 spans 14 residues. The DNA of the CDR3 is TGTGCCAGCACCCTTCTGACCGGGGCCAACGTCCTGACTTTC. The encoded protein is CASTLLTGANVLTF.

In its sample, this clonotype was seen once. This sequence joins TRBV30 and TRBJ2-2; a possible D gene is TRBD1 (6 bases). Germline CDR1 reads GTSNPN; CDR2 reads SVGIG (reference sequence). V lost 3 bases, J lost 3 bases, and 8 bases lay in between. CDR3 length equals 13 residues. CDR3 residues: CAWSYRDTGELFF. For the CDR3, the DNA is TGTGCCTGGAGCTACAGGGACACCGGGGAGCTGTTTTTT.

This chain joins TRBV29-1 and TRBJ1-1, with a tentative D call TRBD1 (5 bases). Germline CDR1 SQVTM, CDR2 ANQGSEA. V was pared by 0 bases and J by 5 bases, with 16 bases between. This CDR3 region has 15 residues. The DNA of the CDR3 is TGCAGCGTTGAAGATGGGGGAGGGGTAGGGACTGAAGCTTTCTTT. Translating it yields CSVEDGGGVGTEAFF.

The CDR3: CASSTDVSGANVLTF. The DNA of the CDR3 is TGTGCCAGCAGCACGGACGTATCTGGGGCCAACGTCCTGACTTTC. The rearrangement links TRBV7-9 to TRBJ2-6; no clear D. This CDR3 is 15 amino acids long. V dropped 5 bases and J dropped 1 base, with 9 bases sitting between them. Looked up from germline, CDR1 is SEHNR and CDR2 is FQNEAQ (reference sequence).

The V call is TRBV28, the J call TRBJ2-1, with D hard to call. The CDR3 sequence is 13 residues long. V was clipped by 3 bases and J by 7 bases, with 10 bases between them. CDR1 MDHEN and CDR2 SYDVKM come from the germline V gene. CDR3 nucleotides: TGTGCCAGCAGTTTGGGTGGGGTGAATGAGCAGTTCTTC. It codes for CASSLGGVNEQFF.

V and J are TRBV30 and TRBJ1-2; D ambiguous. The CDR3 is 13 residues long. Trimming removed 6 bases at V and 4 bases at J, with 15 bases between. Germline V CDR1 and CDR2: GTSNPN, SVGIG (reference sequence). The CDR3 loop reads CACMIALAYGYTF. The CDR3 DNA reads TGTGCCTGTATGATTGCCCTGGCCTATGGCTACACCTTC. The full variable domain, completed using reference TRBV30 and TRBJ1-2, is SQTIHQWPATLVQPVGSPLSLECTVEGTSNPNLYWYRQAAGRGLQLLFYSVGIGQISSEVPQNLSASRPQDRQFILSSKKLLLSDSGFYLCACMIALAYGYTFGSGTRLTVV.

The V gene is TRBV28, the J gene TRBJ2-7; 7 positions match TRBD2. Per germline, CDR1 MDHEN and CDR2 SYDVKM. The CDR3 is 15 amino acids. V shed 6 bases and J 0 bases; nucleotides not matched to a gene: 8. CDR3 sequence (DNA): TGTGCCAGCAGCCTTGGGAGGGCCAGCTCCTACGAGCAGTACTTC. This gives the protein CASSLGRASSYEQYF.

The chain employs TRBV7-9 and TRBJ2-5; D call uncertain. The CDR3 runs to 14 residues. From germline, CDR1 is SEHNR and CDR2 FQNEAQ (reference sequence). V dropped 1 base and J dropped 7 bases, with 13 bases sitting between them. CDR3: CASSLGLDGSTQYF. The CDR3 region has the DNA TGTGCCAGCAGCTTAGGGCTAGACGGATCGACCCAGTACTTC.

The V call is TRBV29-1, the J call TRBJ1-1; 7 bases are a match to TRBD1. V trimming: 4 bases; J trimming: 0 bases; junction bases outside the gene matches: 5. The CDR3 is 14 residues long. Germline CDR1 SQVTM, CDR2 ANQGSEA. The CDR3 loop is CSVAGGQLNTEAFF. The CDR3 nucleotides read TGCAGCGTTGCTGGGGGACAGCTGAACACTGAAGCTTTCTTT.

This sequence joins TRBV27 and TRBJ1-5; tentatively, D is TRBD1 (5 bases). Germline loops: CDR1 MNHEY, CDR2 SMNVEV (reference sequence). The ends were cut back, 5 bases at V and 4 bases at J, with 18 bases in the middle. The CDR3 extends over 16 amino acids. The CDR3 DNA follows: TGTGCCAGCAGTCTTAACATGGGGCCACCAAATCAGCCCCAGCATTTT. Translated: CASSLNMGPPNQPQHF.

This clonotype showed up just a few times. J is TRBJ1-1 and V is TRBV5-1, with 8 bases that match TRBD1. Per the germline V gene, CDR1 is SGHRS and CDR2 is YFSETQ. CDR3 length: 13 residues. V dropped 1 base and J dropped 4; count of bases not matched to a gene: 0. The CDR3: CASSLTGGTEAFF. The DNA of the CDR3 is TGCGCCAGCAGCTTGACAGGGGGCACTGAAGCTTTCTTT.

This chain connects TRBV5-6 to TRBJ2-1, with 8 bases lining up with TRBD2. The junction had 2 bases not matched to a gene; V was cut back by 4 bases and J by 5 bases. CDR3 length: 13 amino acids. Germline CDR1 SGHDT, CDR2 YYEEEE. The CDR3 nucleotides read TGTGCCAGCAGCCCGGGGGGGAACAATGAGCAGTTCTTC. This sequence encodes CASSPGGNNEQFF.

The rearrangement joins TRBV5-6 to TRBJ1-2; 8 bases are shared with TRBD1. This CDR3 has 15 amino acids. V shed 4 bases and J 3 bases; nucleotides not matched to a gene: 8. Germline CDR1 and CDR2: SGHDT and YYEEEE. CDR3 in amino acids: CASSPQGALDYGYTF. In DNA form, the CDR3 reads TGTGCCAGCAGCCCGCAGGGGGCTCTCGACTATGGCTACACCTTC.

The chain uses TRBV20-1 and TRBJ2-1; 9 bases map to TRBD2. This CDR3 is built from 15 residues. Germline values: CDR1 DFQATT, CDR2 SNEGSKA (reference sequence). V lost 3 bases, J lost 8 bases, and 11 bases stayed unmatched. Here the CDR3 reads CSARGLSGSQDEQFF. In DNA form, the CDR3 reads TGCAGTGCTAGGGGTCTTAGCGGGAGCCAAGATGAGCAGTTCTTC.

This clonotype was counted only a few times. The genes are TRBV18 and TRBJ2-7; D gene ambiguous. CDR1 is KGHSH, CDR2 LQKENI, per germline. CDR3 length: 12 amino acids. With 3 bases removed from V and 4 bases from J, the gap between germline ends came to 7 bases. CDR3 nucleotides: TGTGCCAGCTCACCTGAGCCTTACGAGCAGTACTTC. It encodes CASSPEPYEQYF.

This chain connects TRBV25-1 to TRBJ2-1; 10 bases match TRBD2. Per germline, CDR1 MGHDK and CDR2 SYGVNS. Trimming at V came to 6 bases and at J to 10 bases, leaving 12 bases not matched to a gene. The CDR3 contains 15 residues. In DNA form, the CDR3 reads TGTGCCAGCAGCGCGAGCGGGAGGGCGCCCGGCGAGCAGTTCTTC. It specifies CASSASGRAPGEQFF. Combining the CDR3 with reference TRBV25-1 and TRBJ2-1 gives the whole variable domain EADIYQTPRYLVIGTGKKITLECSQTMGHDKMYWYQQDPGMELHLIHYSYGVNSTEKGDLSSESTVSRIRTEHFPLTLESARPSHTSQYLCASSASGRAPGEQFFGPGTRLTVL.

The chain couples TRBV20-1 to TRBJ1-4; D ambiguous. The CDR3 is made up of 14 amino acids. Trimming removed 7 bases from V and 3 bases from J, with 15 bases in between. Germline CDR1 DFQATT, CDR2 SNEGSKA (reference sequence). CDR3 coding DNA: TGCAGTGTAAAGCCGTGGGATTCTAATGAAAAACTGTTTTTT. Protein: CSVKPWDSNEKLFF.

The gene calls are TRBV29-1 and TRBJ2-2, with D hard to call. The CDR3 is made up of 12 amino acids. Per germline, CDR1 SQVTM and CDR2 ANQGSEA. Trimming stripped 4 bases from V and 1 base from J, with 4 bases between. CDR3 protein: CSVVRNTGELFF. CDR3 in DNA: TGCAGCGTTGTACGGAACACCGGGGAGCTGTTTTTT.

The rearrangement uses TRBV2 and TRBJ1-5, with a possible D match to TRBD1 (5 bases). CDR1 SNHLY and CDR2 FYNNEI come from the germline V gene. This CDR3 has 14 amino acids. V was clipped by 5 bases and J by 3 bases, with 11 bases between them. In nucleotides, the CDR3 is TGTGCCAGCAGTTCGGGGCAGGACAATCAGCCCCAGCATTTT. Amino acid sequence: CASSSGQDNQPQHF.

This chain links TRBV29-1 with TRBJ2-1; possible D gene TRBD1, 6 bases. The length of the CDR3 is 14 residues. V lost 3 bases, J lost 6 bases, and 15 bases lay in between. The germline gives CDR1 SQVTM, CDR2 ANQGSEA. For the CDR3, the DNA is TGCAGCGTTGATTGGCAGGGGCCGGGCAATGAGCAGTTCTTC. This encodes CSVDWQGPGNEQFF.

This chain links TRBV14 with TRBJ2-1, with TRBD2 matching over 8 bases. With 4 bases clipped from V and 3 bases from J, the junction kept 8 bases outside the gene matches. Germline CDR1 is SGHDN and CDR2 is FVKESK. CDR3 length: 16 residues. The CDR3 DNA reads TGTGCCAGCAGCCCAGGAAGCGGGAGAAACTACAATGAGCAGTTCTTC. Translated, it gives CASSPGSGRNYNEQFF.

V is TRBV5-6 and J is TRBJ1-1; D gene uncertain. V was pared by 0 bases and J by 1 base, with 7 bases between. Germline CDR1 reads SGHDT; CDR2 reads YYEEEE. This CDR3 spans 14 amino acids. In DNA form, the CDR3 reads TGTGCCAGCAGCTTGGCCGGAACGAACACTGAAGCTTTCTTT. It yields the protein CASSLAGTNTEAFF.

The chain couples TRBV3-1 to TRBJ2-7; 7 bases map to TRBD1. Per the germline V gene, CDR1 is LGHDT and CDR2 is YNNKEL (reference sequence). CDR3 length equals 14 residues. V dropped 2 bases and J dropped 3; count of bases not matched to a gene: 4. This chain's CDR3 is CASSQPAGGYEQYF. CDR3 DNA: TGTGCCAGCAGCCAACCGGCAGGGGGCTACGAGCAGTACTTC.

V is TRBV6-2 or TRBV6-3 and J is TRBJ2-3; tentatively, D is TRBD2 (6 bases). The V gene's germline CDR1 is MNHEY and CDR2 SVGEGT. The CDR3 is made up of 15 amino acids. V lost 0 bases and J 0 bases, leaving 7 bases between the germline ends. The DNA of the CDR3 is TGTGCCAGCAGTTACTCTAGCGGTAGCACAGATACGCAGTATTTT. Its protein is CASSYSSGSTDTQYF.

This clonotype was recorded once. This rearrangement joins TRBV9 to TRBJ2-7; the D gene is possibly TRBD1 (5 bases). Trimming pared 0 bases from V and 0 bases from J, leaving 7 bases between. Looked up from germline, CDR1 is SGDLS and CDR2 is YYNGEE. This CDR3 comprises 14 residues. The DNA for the CDR3 is TGTGCCAGCAGCGTAGGTGACAGCTCCTACGAGCAGTACTTC. Translated: CASSVGDSSYEQYF.

This chain uses TRBV9 with TRBJ1-2; TRBD1 matches 10 bases. Trimming took 4 bases from V and 8 from J; bases not matched to a gene: 17. The CDR3 totals 17 residues. From germline, CDR1 is SGDLS and CDR2 YYNGEE. This CDR3 is CASSSSPKTGGRGGYTF. The DNA of the CDR3 is TGTGCCAGCAGCTCCTCCCCTAAGACAGGGGGCCGCGGGGGCTACACCTTC.

The chain combines TRBV24-1 with TRBJ2-1; D gene unclear. The V end lost 8 bases, the J end lost 0 bases, and 7 bases lay between the germline ends. CDR3 length equals 13 residues. Germline values: CDR1 KGHDR, CDR2 SFDVKD. CDR3 sequence: CATTGSSYNEQFF. For the CDR3, the DNA is TGTGCCACCACAGGTAGCTCCTACAATGAGCAGTTCTTC.

The chain couples TRBV19 to TRBJ2-7; D not certain. Germline CDR1 reads LNHDA; CDR2 reads SQIVND (reference sequence). The CDR3 extends over 13 amino acids. V lost 5 bases and J 4 bases, leaving 12 bases between the germline ends. CDR3 nucleotides: TGTGCCAGTAGTGCGTCGACGGGTTACGAGCAGTACTTC. This translates into CASSASTGYEQYF.

The J gene is TRBJ2-7, the V gene TRBV2, with D possibly matching TRBD2 (6 bases). The V end was cut by 1 base, the J end by 0 bases, with 10 bases between. The CDR3 length is 15 residues. Germline lookup yields CDR1 SNHLY and CDR2 FYNNEI. The chain's CDR3 is CASSEGWEASYEQYF. For the CDR3, the DNA is TGTGCCAGCAGTGAAGGATGGGAGGCCTCCTACGAGCAGTACTTC.